This entry lists 16 T cell receptor beta chains sequenced from one sample in a study of cytomegalovirus exposure and HLA in healthy donors. Clones were read by immunoSEQ multiplex PCR, and TCRdb kept only the in-frame ones, dropping some. Of roughly 68,000 clones in the sample, 95% to 97% are singletons; the top ten hold around 2.4%. Material for sequencing was PBMCs. Every receptor here comes from a man aged 18-30 years in good health and CMV-seronegative.

V usage is TRBV6-6 and J usage is TRBJ2-1; TRBD1 agrees at 7 bases. V lost 5 bases and J lost 4; bases outside the gene matches: 5. The V gene's germline CDR1 is MNHNY and CDR2 SVGAGI (reference sequence). The CDR3 is 14 residues long. The CDR3 spells CASSNGQEYNEQFF. In DNA, the CDR3 is TGTGCCAGCAGTAATGGACAGGAATACAATGAGCAGTTCTTC.

This clone is a singleton in its sample. The rearrangement uses TRBV2 and TRBJ1-2, with 8 nucleotides matching TRBD1. This CDR3 spans 13 amino acids. The V gene end was trimmed by 8 bases and the J gene end by 4 bases; junction bases not matched to a gene: 6. CDR1 SNHLY and CDR2 FYNNEI come from the germline V gene. The CDR3 region is CASRTGPIYGYTF. In DNA form, the CDR3 reads TGTGCCAGCCGGACAGGGCCAATCTATGGCTACACCTTC.

The rearrangement uses TRBV18 and TRBJ1-1, with 8 bases lining up with TRBD1. The CDR3 has 14 amino acids. The germline CDR1 and CDR2 sequences are KGHSH and LQKENI. After removal of 3 bases from V and 5 bases from J, the junction contained 5 bases not matched to a gene. CDR3 residues: CASSPQGARTEAFF. The CDR3 DNA reads TGTGCCAGCTCACCTCAGGGGGCGCGGACTGAAGCTTTCTTT.

This clone was detected only once. The V gene is TRBV10-3, the J gene TRBJ1-5; D is perhaps TRBD1 (5 bases). This CDR3 has 13 residues. V gave up 4 bases and J gave up 7 bases, with 11 bases separating them. Germline assignment: CDR1 ENHRY and CDR2 SYGVKD. The CDR3 loop reads CAISVQERQPQHF. CDR3 nucleotide sequence: TGTGCCATCAGTGTACAGGAGAGGCAGCCCCAGCATTTT.

J is TRBJ1-2 and V is TRBV6-1; D gene uncertain. Germline V gives CDR1 MNHNS, CDR2 SASEGT. With 6 bases removed from V and 4 bases from J, the gap between germline ends came to 9 bases. CDR3 length: 12 residues. The DNA for the CDR3 is TGTGCCAGCAGGTCCAGTGGCTATGGCTACACCTTC. It translates to CASRSSGYGYTF.

The chain couples TRBV14 to TRBJ2-1; 9 bases are a match to TRBD1. Germline V gene data show CDR1 as SGHDN and CDR2 as FVKESK. CDR3 size: 15 residues. The V gene end was trimmed by 1 base and the J gene end by 4 bases; junction bases not matched to a gene: 2. CDR3 loop: CASSQGQGEYNEQFF. CDR3 DNA sequence: TGTGCCAGCAGCCAAGGACAGGGGGAATACAATGAGCAGTTCTTC.

The rearrangement joins TRBV6-5 to TRBJ1-6; 7 positions agree with TRBD1. Per germline, CDR1 MNHEY and CDR2 SVGAGI. This CDR3 is 15 amino acids long. V shed 6 bases, J shed 8 bases, and the junction held 10 bases outside the gene matches. CDR3 coding DNA: TGTGCCAGCAGCCTCAGGGGGTCTTCGGATTCACCCCTCCACTTT. Translating it yields CASSLRGSSDSPLHF.

The chain uses TRBV6-1 and TRBJ2-6; a weak D match, TRBD1 (5 bases). From germline, CDR1 is MNHNS and CDR2 SASEGT. The CDR3 runs 14 residues. Trimming took off 9 bases at V and 0 bases at J, with 9 bases between the two ends. CDR3 sequence reads: CASTGPSGANVLTF. CDR3 DNA: TGTGCCAGTACAGGACCCTCTGGGGCCAACGTCCTGACTTTC.

The chain's CDR3 is CSAPRPRSYNEQFF. The CDR3 DNA is TGCAGCGCCCCGCGGCCTAGGTCCTACAATGAGCAGTTCTTC. The rearrangement uses TRBV29-1 and TRBJ2-1; D unclear. The germline gives CDR1 SQVTM, CDR2 ANQGSEA. V was shortened by 7 bases and J by 1 base, with 14 bases between the two germline ends. The CDR3 is 14 amino acids.

J is TRBJ1-1 and V is TRBV19; the D gene is possibly TRBD1 (6 bases). This CDR3 is built from 13 residues. Trimming left V 10 bases short and J 6 bases short, with 18 bases between. Germline V gene sequence: CDR1 LNHDA, CDR2 SQIVND (reference sequence). The chain's CDR3 is CATTQTGIAEAFF. The CDR3 nucleotides are TGTGCCACCACCCAAACAGGGATTGCTGAAGCTTTCTTT.

J is TRBJ2-3 and V is TRBV11-3; a possible D gene is TRBD2 (6 bases). In germline, CDR1 is SGHNT, CDR2 YENEEA. The CDR3 sequence is 15 residues long. V lost 0 bases and J 1 base, leaving 8 bases between the germline ends. This CDR3 is CASSLEGLGTDTQYF. The CDR3 coding sequence is TGTGCCAGCAGCTTAGAGGGACTGGGCACAGATACGCAGTATTTT.

The genes are TRBV5-4 and TRBJ2-7; TRBD2 agrees at 8 bases. V dropped 0 bases and J dropped 5; count of bases not matched to a gene: 7. The CDR3 is 15 residues long. In germline, CDR1 is SGHNT, CDR2 YYREEE (reference sequence). As DNA, the CDR3 is TGTGCCAGCAGCTTGGTAAGCGGGAGTCGGAACGAGCAGTACTTC. Protein: CASSLVSGSRNEQYF.

This chain links TRBV5-1 with TRBJ2-2; 9 bases are a match to TRBD2. The CDR3 runs 15 residues. Per germline, CDR1 SGHRS and CDR2 YFSETQ. V lost 2 bases and J lost 4; bases outside the gene matches: 3. CDR3 nucleotides: TGCGCCAGCAGCTTTAGCGGGAGTGGCACCGGGGAGCTGTTTTTT. It is translated as CASSFSGSGTGELFF.

The V call is TRBV28, the J call TRBJ1-6, with unresolved D. Germline values: CDR1 MDHEN, CDR2 SYDVKM. Trimming cost V 2 bases and J 7 bases, with 3 bases left between them. The CDR3 is 12 residues long. In DNA, the CDR3 is TGTGCCAGCAGTTTACAGAATTCACCCCTCCACTTT. Translated, it gives CASSLQNSPLHF.

CDR3 sequence (DNA): TGTGCCAGCAGTCCGCGGACAGGGGGCTCCACTGAAGCTTTCTTT. It encodes CASSPRTGGSTEAFF. J is TRBJ1-1 and V is TRBV27, with 11 bases matching TRBD1. The V segment lost 5 bases and the J segment 4 bases; nucleotides outside the gene matches: 6. The CDR3 has 15 amino acids. Germline V lookup: CDR1 MNHEY, CDR2 SMNVEV (reference sequence).

This sequence joins TRBV27 and TRBJ2-1; D is uncertain. Germline V CDR1 and CDR2: MNHEY, SMNVEV (reference sequence). V was cut by 0 bases and J by 6 bases, with 3 bases left in between. CDR3 length: 12 residues. The CDR3 here is CASSLSSNEQFF. CDR3 in DNA: TGTGCCAGCAGTTTATCGAGCAATGAGCAGTTCTTC.